What follows is one TCR beta chain and its context. Combining a sample-barcoded 5' primer with a J-beta primer mix, a second PCR ran for roughly 7 to 11 cycles. MiXCR, applied by TCRdb to the 5' RACE reads, yields one record per CDR3 protein. The table lists about 1,500,000 distinct CDR3 sequences, 25% to 30% of them singletons. The sample comes from a study of blood T cells in healthy people across ages. The CDR3 has 15 residues. V gave up 3 bases and J gave up 8 bases; unmatched junction bases: 7. CDR1 and CDR2 from the germline V gene are SGHTA and FQGNSA. The receptor comes from a woman younger than 45 in good health. The sequenced sample was blood. The rearrangement uses TRBV7-2 and TRBJ2-1; 10 nucleotides align to TRBD2. This CDR3 is CASSFSSGSTHEQFF. The CDR3 DNA reads as TGTGCCAGCAGCTTTTCTAGCGGGAGTACCCATGAGCAGTTCTTC.